In its sample, the clone carrying this TCR beta chain was seen a few times. Its target is not known. This specimen belongs to a study of beta chain features in type 1 diabetes. Broader study findings: More deletions and fewer insertions at VDJ junctions were seen in type 1 diabetes patients. Patients with Type 1 diabetes showed moderately but significantly shorter TCRB CDR3s in all four CD4+ subsets.

Germline CDR1 is SGDLS and CDR2 is YYNGEE. Trimming took 0 bases from V and 6 from J, leaving 2 bases between them. This CDR3 region has 11 residues. One heparinised draw of blood, averaging about 116 mL, came from each donor. Every bit of the isolated RNA underwent reverse transcription, so sequencing read expressed TCRB transcripts. The method was immunoSEQ multiplex PCR; TCRdb's version includes in-frame clones alone and lacks a portion of them. The sample yields 640,000 or so clones, about 14% seen once. The rearrangement joins TRBV9 to TRBJ2-3, with D uncertain. The sample taken for sequencing was naive CD4+ T cells from blood. This TCR was sampled from a man aged 18 to 30 with type 1 diabetes. The CDR3, as DNA: TGTGCCAGCAGCGTAGTGGATACGCAGTATTTT. This gives the protein CASSVVDTQYF.